This T cell receptor beta chain was profiled in a study of control samples from healthy donors and cancer patients. CDR1 is SNHLY, CDR2 FYNNEI, per germline. The CDR3 sequence is 16 residues long. V lost 4 bases, J lost 4 bases, and 19 bases lay in between. Sequencing used immunoSEQ multiplex PCR; TCRdb keeps in-frame clones, though not all of them. This sample has around 22,000 clones, with approximately 85% found just once. The chain couples TRBV2 to TRBJ1-2; perhaps TRBD1 as D (6 bases). The sequence was collected from a man in his fifties or sixties with head and neck cancer. The sequenced sample was PBMCs. CDR3 protein: CASSGRPTGFGYGYTF. The CDR3 bases are TGTGCCAGCAGTGGGCGCCCGACAGGTTTTGGCTATGGCTACACCTTC.